This T cell receptor beta chain was profiled in a study of blood T cell repertoires in COVID-19. About the study: The United States, Italy and Spain supplied acute and convalescent COVID-19 samples. Sources were T cells, B-cell-depleted T cells, or PBMCs; the material itself was cDNA or gDNA.

In the original workflow: Amplifying reference gene primers gave estimates of nucleated cell counts. The method was immunoSEQ multiplex PCR; TCRdb's version includes in-frame clones alone and lacks a portion of them. V, J and clone size are those of that table, while D and trimming were read from the DNA. Found here are under 300,000 clones, about 88% of them singletons; the top ten hold under 9%. J was trimmed by 3 bases and V by 1 base; bases with no gene match: 4. This CDR3 comprises 15 residues. CDR1 is LGHDT, CDR2 YNNKEL, per germline (reference sequence). The chain combines TRBV3-1 (or the pseudogene TRBV3-2) with TRBJ2-5, with 8 bases matching TRBD2. The material sequenced was peripheral blood. The clonotype originates from a woman in her seventies with active or convalescent COVID-19. The CDR3 DNA reads TGTGCCAGCAGCCAAGGGTTAGCGGGGAAAGAGACCCAGTACTTC. Amino acid sequence: CASSQGLAGKETQYF.